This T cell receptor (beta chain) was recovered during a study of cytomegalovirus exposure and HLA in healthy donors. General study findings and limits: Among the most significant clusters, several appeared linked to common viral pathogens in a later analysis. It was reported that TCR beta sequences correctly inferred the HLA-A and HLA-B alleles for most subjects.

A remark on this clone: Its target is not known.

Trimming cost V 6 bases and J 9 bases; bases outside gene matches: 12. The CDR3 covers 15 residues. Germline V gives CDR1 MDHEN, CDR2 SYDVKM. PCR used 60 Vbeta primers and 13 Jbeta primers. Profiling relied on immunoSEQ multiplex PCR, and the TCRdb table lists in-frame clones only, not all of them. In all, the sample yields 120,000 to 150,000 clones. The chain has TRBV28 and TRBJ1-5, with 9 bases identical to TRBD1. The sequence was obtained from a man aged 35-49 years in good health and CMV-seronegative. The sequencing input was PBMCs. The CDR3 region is CASSLKNRGQGPQHF. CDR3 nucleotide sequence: TGTGCCAGCAGCTTGAAAAACAGGGGGCAGGGGCCCCAGCATTTT.